This T cell receptor beta chain was found in a study of vaccination and CD4 T cells after COVID-19. Time point specified: late sampling 161 to 241 days after vaccination in a few convalescent patients. Treatment noted: roughly 10-day PBMC culture with coronavirus spike peptide pools or control peptides (ViraFEST assay). The Oncomine TCR Beta short-read assay generated sequence data from the DNA of cultured CD4+ T cells. TCRdb re-called the PCR reads with MiXCR, one entry per CDR3 protein. Of roughly 15,000 distinct CDR3 sequences listed, about 45% are singletons. Turning to this clonotype: Its antigen is as yet unknown.

The material sequenced was CD4+ T cells from blood, cultured in vitro, taken about 7 months after SARS-CoV-2 vaccination. This TCR derives from a human donor who had recovered from COVID-19.

CDR3 bases: TGTGCCACCAGTGATGACACGACAGGGAGGGAGCAGTTCTTC. Amino acid sequence: CATSDDTTGREQFF. The genes are TRBV24-1 and TRBJ2-1; possible D gene TRBD1, 7 bases. V gave up 3 bases and J gave up 10 bases, with 15 bases separating them. Germline CDR1 reads KGHDR; CDR2 reads SFDVKD. The CDR3 is 14 amino acids.